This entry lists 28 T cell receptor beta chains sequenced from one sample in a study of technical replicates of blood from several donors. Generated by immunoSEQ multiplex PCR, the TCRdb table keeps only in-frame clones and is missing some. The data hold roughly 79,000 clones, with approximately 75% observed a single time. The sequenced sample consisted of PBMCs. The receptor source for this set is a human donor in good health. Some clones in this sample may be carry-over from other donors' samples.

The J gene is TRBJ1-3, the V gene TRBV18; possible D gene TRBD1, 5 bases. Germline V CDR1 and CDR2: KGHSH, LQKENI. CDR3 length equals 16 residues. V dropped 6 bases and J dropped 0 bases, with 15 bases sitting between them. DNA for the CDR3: TGTGCCAGCTCGTCCATGGGGGGGAGCTCTGGAAACACCATATATTTT. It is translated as CASSSMGGSSGNTIYF.

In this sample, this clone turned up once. The CDR3 region is CASSLAPDGRKETQYF. In DNA form, the CDR3 reads TGTGCCAGCAGCTTAGCACCGGACGGGAGAAAAGAGACCCAGTACTTC. The V call is TRBV7-8, the J call TRBJ2-5; TRBD2 is a possible D gene (6 bases). The germline V gene encodes CDR1 SGHVS and CDR2 FQNEAQ. V lost 0 bases and J 3 bases, leaving 14 bases between the germline ends. The CDR3 length is 16 residues.

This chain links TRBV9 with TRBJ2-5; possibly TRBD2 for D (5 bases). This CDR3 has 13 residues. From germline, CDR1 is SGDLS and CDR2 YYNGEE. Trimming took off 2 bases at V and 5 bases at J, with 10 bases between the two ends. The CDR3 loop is CASSVPSSETQYF. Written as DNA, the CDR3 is TGTGCCAGCAGCGTTCCTAGCTCCGAGACCCAGTACTTC.

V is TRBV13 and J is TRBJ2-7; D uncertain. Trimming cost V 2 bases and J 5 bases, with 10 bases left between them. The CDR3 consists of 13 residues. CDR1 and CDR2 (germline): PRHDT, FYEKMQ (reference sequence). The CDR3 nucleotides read TGTGCCAGCAGCTTACGAGGCTACCACGAGCAGTACTTC. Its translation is CASSLRGYHEQYF.

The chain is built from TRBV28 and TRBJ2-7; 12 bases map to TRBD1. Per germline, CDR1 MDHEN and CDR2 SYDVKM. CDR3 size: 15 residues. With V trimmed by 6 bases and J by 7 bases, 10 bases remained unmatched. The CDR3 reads CASRGTGGFLWEQYF. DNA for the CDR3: TGTGCCAGCAGGGGGACAGGGGGCTTTCTTTGGGAGCAGTACTTC.

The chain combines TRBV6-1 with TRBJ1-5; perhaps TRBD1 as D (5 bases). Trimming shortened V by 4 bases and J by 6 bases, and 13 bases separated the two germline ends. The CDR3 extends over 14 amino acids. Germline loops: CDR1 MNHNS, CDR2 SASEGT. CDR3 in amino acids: CASSGTLRIQPQHF. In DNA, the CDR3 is TGTGCCAGCAGTGGGACACTACGGATTCAGCCCCAGCATTTT.

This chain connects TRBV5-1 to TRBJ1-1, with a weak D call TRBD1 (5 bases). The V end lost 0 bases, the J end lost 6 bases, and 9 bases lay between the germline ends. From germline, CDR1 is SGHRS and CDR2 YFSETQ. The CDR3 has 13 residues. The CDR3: CASSLAGYSEAFF. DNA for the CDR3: TGCGCCAGCAGCTTGGCAGGGTACTCTGAAGCTTTCTTT.

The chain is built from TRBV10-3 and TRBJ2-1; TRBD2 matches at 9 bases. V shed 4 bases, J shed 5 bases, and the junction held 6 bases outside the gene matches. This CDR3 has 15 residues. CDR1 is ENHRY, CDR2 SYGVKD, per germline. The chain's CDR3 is CAISATGLAHNEQFF. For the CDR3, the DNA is TGTGCCATCAGTGCGACGGGACTAGCTCACAATGAGCAGTTCTTC.

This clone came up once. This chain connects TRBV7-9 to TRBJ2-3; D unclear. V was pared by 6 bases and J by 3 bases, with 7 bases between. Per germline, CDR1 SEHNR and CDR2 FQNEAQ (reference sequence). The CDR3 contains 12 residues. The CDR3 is CASSSLTDTQYF. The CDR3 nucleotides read TGTGCCAGCAGTAGCCTGACAGATACGCAGTATTTT.

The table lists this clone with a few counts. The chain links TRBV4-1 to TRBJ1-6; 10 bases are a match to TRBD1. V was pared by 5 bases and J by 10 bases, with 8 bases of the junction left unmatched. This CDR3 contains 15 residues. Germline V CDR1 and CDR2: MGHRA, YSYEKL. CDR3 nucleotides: TGCGCCAGCAGCAAAACCGGGACAGGGGTCTCACCCCTCCACTTT. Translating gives CASSKTGTGVSPLHF.

The CDR3 loop is CAWSVLRGFARNTEAFF. The CDR3 DNA reads as TGTGCCTGGAGTGTACTTCGGGGTTTCGCACGGAACACTGAAGCTTTCTTT. The V gene is TRBV30, the J gene TRBJ1-1; D unclear. Deletions cut 0 bases from V and 1 base from J, with 18 bases between. The CDR3 has 17 residues. Germline assignment: CDR1 GTSNPN and CDR2 SVGIG (reference sequence).

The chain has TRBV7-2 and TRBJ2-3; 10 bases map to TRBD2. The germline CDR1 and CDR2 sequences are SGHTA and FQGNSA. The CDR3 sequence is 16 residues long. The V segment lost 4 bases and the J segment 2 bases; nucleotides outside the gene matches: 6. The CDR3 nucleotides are TGTGCCAGCAGCTCTATAGCGGGAGGCGCCACAGATACGCAGTATTTT. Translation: CASSSIAGGATDTQYF.

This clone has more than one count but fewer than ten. CDR3 in amino acids: CASSWDRGRRAEAFF. The DNA of the CDR3 is TGCGCCAGCAGCTGGGACAGGGGGCGAAGGGCTGAAGCTTTCTTT. This rearrangement joins TRBV5-1 to TRBJ1-1; 12 nucleotides agree with TRBD1. Unmatched junction bases numbered 6, after V lost 3 bases and J lost 6 bases. The CDR3 runs 15 residues. Germline CDR1 and CDR2: SGHRS and YFSETQ.

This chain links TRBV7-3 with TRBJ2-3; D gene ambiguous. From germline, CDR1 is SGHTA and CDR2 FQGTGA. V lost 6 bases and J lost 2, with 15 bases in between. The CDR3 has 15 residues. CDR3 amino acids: CASRSSAGSTDTQYF. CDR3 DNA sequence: TGTGCCAGCAGATCAAGCGCTGGTTCCACAGATACGCAGTATTTT.

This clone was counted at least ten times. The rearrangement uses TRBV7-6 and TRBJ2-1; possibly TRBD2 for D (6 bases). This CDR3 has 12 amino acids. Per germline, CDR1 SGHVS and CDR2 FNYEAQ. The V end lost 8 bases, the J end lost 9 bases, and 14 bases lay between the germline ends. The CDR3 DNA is TGTGCCAGCTCCCTGGGGGGTGGTGAGCAGTTCTTC. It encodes CASSLGGGEQFF.

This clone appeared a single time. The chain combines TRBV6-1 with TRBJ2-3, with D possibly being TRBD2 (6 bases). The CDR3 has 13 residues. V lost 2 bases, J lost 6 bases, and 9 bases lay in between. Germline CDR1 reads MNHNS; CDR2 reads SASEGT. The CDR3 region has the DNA TGTGCCAGCAGTGAAACAGGAGGGGATACGCAGTATTTT. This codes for CASSETGGDTQYF.

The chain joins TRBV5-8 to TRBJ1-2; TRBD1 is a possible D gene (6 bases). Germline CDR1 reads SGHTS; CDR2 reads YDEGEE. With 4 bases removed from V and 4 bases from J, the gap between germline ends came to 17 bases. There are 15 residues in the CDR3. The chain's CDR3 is CASSNFGQIFYGYTF. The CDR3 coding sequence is TGTGCCAGCAGCAACTTCGGACAGATTTTCTATGGCTACACCTTC.

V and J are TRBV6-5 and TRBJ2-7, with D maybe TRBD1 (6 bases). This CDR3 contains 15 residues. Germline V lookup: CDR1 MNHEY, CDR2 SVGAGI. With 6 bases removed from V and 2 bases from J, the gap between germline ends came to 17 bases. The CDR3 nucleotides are TGTGCCAGCAGACCGGGGACATTGAGGCCCTACGAGCAGTACTTC. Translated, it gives CASRPGTLRPYEQYF.

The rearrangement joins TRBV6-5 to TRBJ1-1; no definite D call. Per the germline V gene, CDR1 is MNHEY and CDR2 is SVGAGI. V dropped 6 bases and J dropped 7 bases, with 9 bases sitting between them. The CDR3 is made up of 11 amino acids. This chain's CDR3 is CASRRGLEAFF. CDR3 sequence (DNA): TGTGCCAGCAGGAGAGGTCTTGAAGCTTTCTTT.

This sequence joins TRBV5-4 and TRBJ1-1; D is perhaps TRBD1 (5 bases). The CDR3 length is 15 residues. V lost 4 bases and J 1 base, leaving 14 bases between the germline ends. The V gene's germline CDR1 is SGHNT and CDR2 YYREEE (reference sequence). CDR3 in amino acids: CASSPSGGRNTEAFF. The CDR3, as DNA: TGTGCCAGCAGCCCGAGCGGGGGGAGGAACACTGAAGCTTTCTTT.

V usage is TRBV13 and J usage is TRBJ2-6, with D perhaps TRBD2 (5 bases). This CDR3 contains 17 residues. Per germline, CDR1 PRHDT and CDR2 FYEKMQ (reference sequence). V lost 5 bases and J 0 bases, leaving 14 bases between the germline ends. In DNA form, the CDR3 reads TGTGCCAGCAGCCCGAGGGAGTTAATCTCTGGGGCCAACGTCCTGACTTTC. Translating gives CASSPRELISGANVLTF.

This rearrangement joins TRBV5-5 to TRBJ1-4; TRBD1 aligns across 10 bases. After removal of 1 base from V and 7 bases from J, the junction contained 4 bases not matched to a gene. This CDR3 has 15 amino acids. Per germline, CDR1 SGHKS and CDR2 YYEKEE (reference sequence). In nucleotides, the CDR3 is TGTGCCAGCAGCTTGACCGGGACAGGGGTTGAAAAACTGTTTTTT. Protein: CASSLTGTGVEKLFF.

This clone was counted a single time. The CDR3 sequence: CACPFRWREFVIQFF. Written as DNA, the CDR3 is TGTGCCTGTCCCTTTAGGTGGCGGGAATTTGTAATACAGTTCTTC. The chain has TRBV30 and TRBJ2-1, with D possibly being TRBD2 (6 bases). Per germline, CDR1 GTSNPN and CDR2 SVGIG (reference sequence). The length of the CDR3 is 15 residues. With 6 bases removed from V and 13 bases from J, the gap between germline ends came to 28 bases.

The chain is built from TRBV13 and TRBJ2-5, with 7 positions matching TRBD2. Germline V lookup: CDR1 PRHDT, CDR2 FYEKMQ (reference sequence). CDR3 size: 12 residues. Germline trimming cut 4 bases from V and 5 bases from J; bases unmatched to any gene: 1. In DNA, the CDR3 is TGTGCCAGCAGCTCGCGGGGGGAGACCCAGTACTTC. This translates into CASSSRGETQYF.

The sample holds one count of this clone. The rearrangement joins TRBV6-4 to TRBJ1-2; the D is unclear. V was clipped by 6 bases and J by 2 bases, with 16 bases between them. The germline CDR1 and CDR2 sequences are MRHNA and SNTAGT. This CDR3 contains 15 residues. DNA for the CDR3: TGTGCCAGCAGCTCCCTGGCGGGCGCAAACTATGGCTACACCTTC. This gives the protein CASSSLAGANYGYTF.

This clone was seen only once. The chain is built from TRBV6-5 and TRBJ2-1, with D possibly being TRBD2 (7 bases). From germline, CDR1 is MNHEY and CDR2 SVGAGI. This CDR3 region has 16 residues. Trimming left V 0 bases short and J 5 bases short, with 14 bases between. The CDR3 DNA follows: TGTGCCAGCAGTTACTCGTCCCTGGGGGGGCACAATGAGCAGTTCTTC. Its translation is CASSYSSLGGHNEQFF.

The DNA for the CDR3 is TGCGCCAGCAGCCAAGGCTCCGGGACATGGAACACTGAAGCTTTCTTT. Translating gives CASSQGSGTWNTEAFF. This rearrangement joins TRBV4-1 to TRBJ1-1, with D perhaps TRBD1 (6 bases). Germline CDR1 is MGHRA and CDR2 is YSYEKL. V was shortened by 1 base and J by 1 base, with 13 bases between the two germline ends. This CDR3 spans 16 amino acids.

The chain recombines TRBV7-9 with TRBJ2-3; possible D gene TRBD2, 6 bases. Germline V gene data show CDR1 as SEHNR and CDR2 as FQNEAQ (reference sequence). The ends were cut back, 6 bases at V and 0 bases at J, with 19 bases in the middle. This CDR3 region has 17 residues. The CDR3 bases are TGTGCCAGCAGAGACGCCTCCGGCGGGGATAGCACAGATACGCAGTATTTT. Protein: CASRDASGGDSTDTQYF.